This T cell receptor (beta chain) emerged from a study of cytomegalovirus exposure and HLA in healthy donors. Note on this clone: Its antigen is not identified.

This CDR3 comprises 14 residues. J lost 0 bases, V lost 8 bases, and 7 bases had no gene match. The germline V gene has CDR1 LGHNA and CDR2 YNFKEQ. Vbeta (60) and Jbeta (13) primers were used in the PCR. Profiled with immunoSEQ multiplex PCR; TCRdb holds only in-frame clones, not every one. The table records over 150,000 clones, 70% to 80% of them present only once. Study observations and caveats: The availability of immune exposure information extended only to CMV serostatus. By a later analysis, the bulk of CMV-associated TCR beta chains appeared HLA-restricted.

This sequence was found in a woman aged 40 to 50 in good health and CMV-seronegative. V usage is TRBV4-2 and J usage is TRBJ2-7; 7 nucleotides line up with TRBD1. Sequencing input: PBMCs. The CDR3 sequence is CASSQGVGSYEQYF. CDR3 nucleotide sequence: TGTGCCAGCTCTCAGGGGGTCGGCTCCTACGAGCAGTACTTC.